This is a list of T cell receptor beta chains from one sample in a study of T cell responses to AZD1222 COVID-19 vaccine. TCRdb keeps only in-frame clones here, not all; method: immunoSEQ multiplex PCR. The repertoire holds about 110,000 clones, with 70% to 90% as singletons. Sequenced material: peripheral blood, taken 28 days after the second AZD1222 dose. The receptors were sampled from an adult who received the AZD1222 COVID-19 vaccine. The CDR3 runs from the conserved cysteine through the conserved F or W. A D gene is named only where the DNA matches it firmly. Expanded clones are given a class, and other clones once, few, many or no size at all.

TRBV18	TRBJ2-1	-	TRBD1	CASSLGQGAYNEQFF	TGTGCCAGCTCACTGGGACAGGGGGCCTACAATGAGCAGTTCTTC
TRBV25-1	TRBJ1-3	-	TRBD1	CASSENGKPTGNGNTIYF	TGTGCCAGCAGTGAAAACGGCAAACCGACAGGGAACGGAAACACCATATATTTT
TRBV6-5	TRBJ1-2	-	-	CASSYSGDSNYGYTF	TGTGCCAGCAGTTACTCCGGGGACTCGAACTATGGCTACACCTTC
TRBV30	TRBJ2-5	-	TRBD1	CAWSSNRGETQYF	TGTGCCTGGAGTTCGAACAGGGGAGAGACCCAGTACTTC
TRBV6-5	TRBJ1-2	-	TRBD1	CASSYGQGFGYTF	TGTGCCAGCAGTTACGGACAGGGGTTTGGCTACACCTTC
TRBV6-5	TRBJ1-2	-	TRBD1	CASSYAGQGAGGYTF	TGTGCCAGCAGTTACGCGGGACAGGGGGCTGGTGGCTACACCTTC
TRBV5-6	TRBJ2-7	-	TRBD1	CASSFNFPGTGTSEQYF	TGTGCCAGCAGCTTTAACTTTCCCGGGACAGGGACGTCGGAGCAGTACTTC
TRBV29-1	TRBJ2-7	-	TRBD1	CSVEEGDRGTYEQYF	TGCAGCGTTGAAGAAGGAGACAGGGGAACATACGAGCAGTACTTC
TRBV19	TRBJ1-5	-	-	CASSSATGAQPQHF	TGTGCCAGTAGTAGCGCGACAGGCGCACAGCCCCAGCATTTT
TRBV6-1	TRBJ1-5	-	TRBD1	CASSERQGTNQPQHF	TGTGCCAGCAGTGAACGACAGGGGACGAATCAGCCCCAGCATTTT
TRBV10-1	TRBJ2-7	-	TRBD1	CASSEGQAPYEQYF	TGCGCCAGCAGTGAGGGACAGGCTCCCTACGAGCAGTACTTC
TRBV28	TRBJ2-5	once	TRBD1	CASSLLQGARETQYF	TGTGCCAGCAGTTTATTACAGGGGGCTCGAGAGACCCAGTACTTC
TRBV19	TRBJ1-3	-	-	CASSRQKDDTIYF	TGTGCCAGTAGTAGACAGAAAGATGACACCATATATTTT
TRBV9	TRBJ2-3	-	TRBD2	CASSTGGTDTQYF	TGTGCCAGCTCCACGGGGGGTACAGATACGCAGTATTTT
TRBV28	TRBJ1-2	-	-	CASSLFNRNYGYTF	TGTGCCAGCAGTTTATTCAACAGGAACTATGGCTACACCTTC
TRBV19	TRBJ1-2	-	TRBD1	CASRPPGQTRYGYTF	TGTGCCAGTAGACCTCCGGGACAGACCCGCTATGGCTACACCTTC
TRBV4-2	TRBJ2-5	-	-	CASSLLQGAETQYF	TGTGCCAGCAGCCTCCTACAGGGAGCAGAGACCCAGTACTTC
TRBV4-3	TRBJ1-1	-	-	CASSQEAGSEAFF	TGCGCCAGCAGCCAAGAGGCAGGGAGTGAAGCTTTCTTT
TRBV18	TRBJ1-4	-	-	CASSPDRTFAEKLFF	TGTGCCAGCTCACCTGACAGGACCTTTGCTGAAAAACTGTTTTTT
TRBV6-5	TRBJ1-6	-	TRBD1	CASIRDRNSPLHF	TGTGCCAGCATCCGGGACAGAAATTCACCCCTCCACTTT